This is a list of T cell receptor beta chains from one sample in a study of T-cell reconstitution after alpha-beta-depleted transplantation in children. TCRdb itself ran the PCR reads through MiXCR, one entry per CDR3 protein. The sample consists of fewer than 700,000 distinct CDR3 sequences, roughly 23% of them appearing once. This specimen was PBMCs, mostly from graft donor cells, taken 360 days after TCRalphabeta/CD19-depleted stem cell transplant. The receptors originated from a boy younger than two who had a stem cell transplant for acute myeloid leukemia, so the T cells may come from the graft donor. The CDR3 runs from the conserved cysteine through the conserved F or W. The order of the fields is CDR3 length, D gene, J gene, V gene, clone size, CDR3 DNA, CDR3 protein. A D gene is named only where the DNA matches it firmly. Clone size, where shown, is once, few, many, or a class for clones that have expanded.

>16|TRBD1|TRBJ2-5|TRBV20-1|NA
TGCAGTGCTAGAGTCCCGACAGGGAGAATAGGAGAGACCCAGTACTTC
CSARVPTGRIGETQYF
>16|TRBD2|TRBJ2-3|TRBV2|many
TGTGCCAGCAGTGACAACCTAGCGGGGGTCACAGATACGCAGTATTTT
CASSDNLAGVTDTQYF
>15|NA|TRBJ1-1|TRBV5-1|many
TGCGCCAGCAGCTTGGCCCCGGCAGCAGACACTGAAGCTTTCTTT
CASSLAPAADTEAFF
>17|TRBD1|TRBJ2-6|TRBV20-1|NA
TGCAGTGCCAAGACAGGGTCCCTAAGCTCTGGGGCCAACGTCCTGACTTTC
CSAKTGSLSSGANVLTF
>15|TRBD1|TRBJ1-5|TRBV4-1|few
TGCGCCAGCAGCCCAGGGGGGGGGAACAATCAGCCCCAGCATTTT
CASSPGGGNNQPQHF
>16|TRBD1|TRBJ1-3|TRBV27|NA
TGTGCCAGCAGTTTATCTGGGACAGGGGCCGGAAACACCATATATTTT
CASSLSGTGAGNTIYF
>16|NA|TRBJ1-2|TRBV11-2|NA
TGTGCCAGCAGTCGTATCGGGGGTGGGGGTGGCTATGGCTACACCTTC
CASSRIGGGGGYGYTF
>16|NA|TRBJ2-1|TRBV6-2/TRBV6-3|NA
TGTGCCAGCAGTTACGCGGACTGGAGCTCCTACAATGAGCAGTTCTTC
CASSYADWSSYNEQFF
>14|NA|TRBJ1-2|TRBV27|NA
TGTGCCAGCAGTTTAAGGGCAGGGTCCTATGGCTACACCTTC
CASSLRAGSYGYTF
>16|NA|TRBJ2-5|TRBV20-1|few
TGCAGTGCTAGAGGCCGCCGAGGAGCGGAAGGGGAGACCCAGTACTTC
CSARGRRGAEGETQYF
>16|NA|TRBJ2-1|TRBV7-9|many
TGTGCCAGCAGCGGATCCGGGGAGCGGTCCTACAATGAGCAGTTCTTC
CASSGSGERSYNEQFF
>10|NA|TRBJ2-1|TRBV18|NA
TGTGCCAGCTCAGGAGGAGTGCAGTTCTTC
CASSGGVQFF
>16|NA|TRBJ1-3|TRBV5-1|NA
TGCGCCAGCAGCACACGGACACCAGACTCTGGAAACACCATATATTTT
CASSTRTPDSGNTIYF
>13|TRBD1|TRBJ2-1|TRBV29-1|many
TGCAGCGTTGTGAAGGGGGCCGACAATGAGCAGTTCTTC
CSVVKGADNEQFF
>17|TRBD1|TRBJ2-1|TRBV5-1|many
TGCGCCAGCAGCCCAGGACAGGGAATAAGCGGACGGAATGAGCAGTTCTTC
CASSPGQGISGRNEQFF
>12|TRBD1|TRBJ1-2|TRBV29-1|NA
TGCAGCACCGGACAGGGAGCGAATGGCTACACCTTC
CSTGQGANGYTF
>15|TRBD2|TRBJ2-7|TRBV20-1|NA
TGCAGTGCTAGAGAATGGGTAGCGGGTCCCTACGAGCAGTACTTC
CSAREWVAGPYEQYF
>14|NA|TRBJ2-7|TRBV20-1|NA
TGCAGTGCTGGCCCCAGACAGTCGGTTTACGAGCAGTACTTC
CSAGPRQSVYEQYF
>17|TRBD1|TRBJ2-6|TRBV7-2|NA
TGTGCCAGCAGCTTAGTGGGGACAGGGTCTGGGGCCAACGTCCTGACTTTC
CASSLVGTGSGANVLTF
>12|NA|TRBJ2-1|TRBV12-3/TRBV12-4|few
TGTGCCAGCAGCCCTTATCTGGATGAGCAGTTCTTC
CASSPYLDEQFF
>13|NA|TRBJ1-5|TRBV20-1|few
TGCAGTGCAATCGTGGGTGGCAATCAGCCCCAGCATTTT
CSAIVGGNQPQHF
>15|NA|TRBJ1-4|TRBV6-5|few
TGTGCCAGCAGTTATATGGCAGGATTTAATGAAAAACTGTTTTTT
CASSYMAGFNEKLFF
>17|NA|TRBJ2-5|TRBV20-1|NA
TGCAGTGCTACCCATGACCCTAGTCCACGAGGACGGGAGACCCAGTACTTC
CSATHDPSPRGRETQYF
>14|NA|TRBJ2-1|TRBV20-1|many
TGCAGTGCTAGAGATCTGACAGGATACAATGAGCAGTTCTTC
CSARDLTGYNEQFF
>14|NA|TRBJ2-2|TRBV6-4|many
TGTGCCAGCTTTAGGGCGGCGGACACCGGGGAGCTGTTTTTT
CASFRAADTGELFF
>16|TRBD1|TRBJ2-3|TRBV12-3/TRBV12-4|NA
TGTGCCAGCAGAGGGACAGGGAATGCGGGGACAGATACGCAGTATTTT
CASRGTGNAGTDTQYF
>15|NA|TRBJ2-7|TRBV5-4|many
TGTGCCAGCAGCTTGGTACCCCTGGTAACCTACGAGCAGTACTTC
CASSLVPLVTYEQYF
>15|TRBD2|TRBJ2-7|TRBV5-1|NA
TGCGCCAGCAGCTTGGACGGGAGGTCCACCTACGAGCAGTACTTC
CASSLDGRSTYEQYF
>14|NA|TRBJ2-3|TRBV7-2|few
TGTGCCAGCAGCCTACAGGCCGGTACAGATACGCAGTATTTT
CASSLQAGTDTQYF
>15|TRBD1|TRBJ1-4|TRBV6-2/TRBV6-3|NA
TGTGCCAGCGCAGCGGGGCCAGGGGGATACGAAAAACTGTTTTTT
CASAAGPGGYEKLFF
>16|NA|TRBJ1-2|TRBV28|few
TGTGCCAGCAGTTCCCCTCACGACGGGACTAACTATGGCTACACCTTC
CASSSPHDGTNYGYTF
>14|NA|TRBJ2-1|TRBV20-1|many
TGCAGTGCTACCGACTTGAAACGCACCAATGAGCAGTTCTTC
CSATDLKRTNEQFF
>15|TRBD2|TRBJ2-3|TRBV20-1|many
TGCAGTGCTAGTGGACTAGCGGGCGGCACAGATACGCAGTATTTT
CSASGLAGGTDTQYF
>15|TRBD1|TRBJ2-3|TRBV29-1|NA
TGCAGCGTTGATACCCACAGGGGAGCCACAGATACGCAGTATTTT
CSVDTHRGATDTQYF
>14|NA|TRBJ2-3|TRBV12-5|NA
TGTGCTAGTGTTCTCCAGCGGCCCACAGATACGCAGTATTTT
CASVLQRPTDTQYF
>17|NA|TRBJ1-1|TRBV12-3/TRBV12-4|few
TGTGCCAGCAGTTTCCGGACCGCCCAGGGGATGAACACTGAAGCTTTCTTT
CASSFRTAQGMNTEAFF
>16|NA|TRBJ1-2|TRBV20-1|NA
TGCAGTGCCTTAACCAGGGTGGGTGGGGATTACTATGGCTACACCTTC
CSALTRVGGDYYGYTF
>15|NA|TRBJ2-1|TRBV25-1|NA
TGTGCCAGCAGTTATCCGAGACAGACGTACAATGAGCAGTTCTTC
CASSYPRQTYNEQFF
>14|TRBD1|TRBJ2-2|TRBV12-3/TRBV12-4|NA
TGTGCCAGCAGTCCAAGGGGGCAGGCTGGGGAGCTGTTTTTT
CASSPRGQAGELFF
>12|TRBD1|TRBJ2-5|TRBV12-3/TRBV12-4|NA
TGTGCCAGCAGTACAGGGGGAGAGACCCAGTACTTC
CASSTGGETQYF
>16|NA|TRBJ1-2|TRBV28|few
TGTGCCAGCAGTCCGGCGGGCCAGGGAAGGTTCTATGGCTACACCTTC
CASSPAGQGRFYGYTF
>14|NA|TRBJ2-1|TRBV7-2|NA
TGTGCCAGCAGCTTAGCCCGGGGGAGCAATGAGCAGTTCTTC
CASSLARGSNEQFF
>14|NA|TRBJ2-3|TRBV28|many
TGTGCCAGCAGTCCTCTCGTGCCCAAAGATACGCAGTATTTT
CASSPLVPKDTQYF